The 14 T cell receptor beta chains below all came from one sample that was sequenced in a study of PD-1 blockade in classical Hodgkin lymphoma. Every one of the patients relapsed after autologous stem cell transplantation (brentuximab vedotin exposure was variable). The study isolated CD8+ T cells from thawed PBMCs by magnetic negative selection. TCRdb's copy holds only in-frame clones and misses some; the assay was immunoSEQ multiplex PCR. The sample includes about 13,000 clones, approximately 80% seen only once; the top ten take roughly a quarter. The sample here was CD8+ T cells from blood, taken at baseline. These receptor sequences come from a human donor with classical Hodgkin lymphoma.

V and J are TRBV2 and TRBJ2-1; 10 positions match TRBD1. J was trimmed by 4 bases and V by 3 bases; bases with no gene match: 9. Germline V gene sequence: CDR1 SNHLY, CDR2 FYNNEI. The CDR3 is 17 residues long. The CDR3 DNA sequence: TGTGCCAGCAGTGACGTTTCGGGACAGGGGATTTACAATGAGCAGTTCTTC. It codes for CASSDVSGQGIYNEQFF.

In its sample, this clone was seen a few times. The CDR3 reads CASSPSGRVPTTYEQYF. As DNA, the CDR3 is TGTGCCAGCAGCCCCTCTGGACGAGTGCCCACTACCTACGAGCAGTACTTC. J is TRBJ2-7 and V is TRBV5-8; D not certain. Deletions cut 4 bases from V and 2 bases from J, with 22 bases between. CDR3 size: 17 residues. CDR1 SGHTS and CDR2 YDEGEE come from the germline V gene.

The chain carries TRBV7-2 and TRBJ2-1, with D perhaps TRBD1 (6 bases). Per the germline V gene, CDR1 is SGHTA and CDR2 is FQGNSA. V was shortened by 5 bases and J by 4 bases, with 21 bases between the two germline ends. This CDR3 contains 17 residues. The CDR3 region is CASSQYSRQASYNEQFF. CDR3 nucleotides: TGTGCCAGCAGCCAATACTCAAGACAGGCTTCTTACAATGAGCAGTTCTTC.

This clone was counted between two and nine times. The J gene is TRBJ2-7, the V gene TRBV14; no definite D call. Germline V gene data show CDR1 as SGHDN and CDR2 as FVKESK. With 1 base removed from V and 3 bases from J, the gap between germline ends came to 10 bases. This CDR3 is 14 amino acids long. CDR3 protein: CASSQGGPYYEQYF. CDR3 nucleotides: TGTGCCAGCAGCCAAGGAGGACCTTACTACGAGCAGTACTTC.

The rearrangement links TRBV28 to TRBJ1-1; 9 nucleotides align to TRBD1. Losses at the gene ends were 6 bases for V and 1 base for J; bases not matched to a gene: 3. Germline V gene sequence: CDR1 MDHEN, CDR2 SYDVKM. This CDR3 has 14 residues. CDR3 in amino acids: CASSSDRGNTEAFF. The CDR3 DNA is TGTGCCAGCAGCTCGGACAGGGGGAACACTGAAGCTTTCTTT.

The chain couples TRBV6-1 to TRBJ2-2; D is unclear. V was pared by 1 base and J by 4 bases, with 16 bases between. The V gene's germline CDR1 is MNHNS and CDR2 SASEGT. The CDR3 has 17 amino acids. CDR3 bases: TGTGCCAGCAGTGAAGGCCGCAGATACTTAGTCACCGGGGAGCTGTTTTTT. Translated, it gives CASSEGRRYLVTGELFF.

The V and J genes are TRBV7-6 and TRBJ2-1; 11 bases fit TRBD1. The germline V gene encodes CDR1 SGHVS and CDR2 FNYEAQ. The CDR3 extends over 18 amino acids. The V segment lost 4 bases and the J segment 9 bases; nucleotides outside the gene matches: 17. The CDR3 nucleotides read TGTGCCAGCAGCTCCCATCCGAATAGGGACAGGGGGGTGGGTGAGCAGTTCTTC. Translated: CASSSHPNRDRGVGEQFF. Full variable domain (remainder filled in from reference TRBV7-6 and TRBJ2-1): GAGVSQSPRYKVTKRGQDVALRCDPISGHVSLYWYRQALGQGPEFLTYFNYEAQQDKSGLPNDRFSAERPEGSISTLTIQRTEQRDSAMYRCASSSHPNRDRGVGEQFFGPGTRLTVL.

This clone was detected only a few times. The chain joins TRBV5-6 to TRBJ2-7; D may be TRBD1 (5 bases). The CDR3 contains 14 residues. The V and J ends lost 4 bases and 0 bases respectively, with 11 bases between them. Germline-derived CDR1 and CDR2 are SGHDT and YYEEEE. As DNA, the CDR3 is TGTGCCAGCAGCAGTGTTGGGGCCTCCTACGAGCAGTACTTC. As protein: CASSSVGASYEQYF. Supplemented by reference TRBV5-6 and TRBJ2-7, the full variable domain reads DAGVTQSPTHLIKTRGQQVTLRCSPKSGHDTVSWYQQALGQGPQFIFQYYEEEERQRGNFPDRFSGHQFPNYSSELNVNALLLGDSALYLCASSSVGASYEQYFGPGTRLTVT.

The chain is built from TRBV7-9 and TRBJ2-1; TRBD2 matches 15 bases. Per germline, CDR1 SEHNR and CDR2 FQNEAQ (reference sequence). V trimming: 4 bases; J trimming: 7 bases; junction bases outside the gene matches: 8. The CDR3 is 17 residues long. CDR3 protein: CASSSRTSGGARNEQFF. CDR3 coding DNA: TGTGCCAGCAGCTCACGGACTAGCGGGGGGGCCCGGAATGAGCAGTTCTTC.

The chain recombines TRBV7-9 with TRBJ1-1; weak D call: TRBD1 (6 bases). The CDR3 has 15 amino acids. CDR1 is SEHNR and CDR2 is FQNEAQ in the germline V gene (reference sequence). Trimming removed 5 bases at V and 0 bases at J, with 13 bases between. CDR3 loop: CASSPPDRVNTEAFF. The CDR3 DNA is TGTGCCAGCAGCCCCCCGGACAGAGTGAACACTGAAGCTTTCTTT.

This chain connects TRBV11-2 to TRBJ2-7, with 7 bases aligning to TRBD2. In germline, CDR1 is SGHAT, CDR2 FQNNGV. This CDR3 region has 15 residues. The V segment lost 5 bases and the J segment 2 bases; nucleotides outside the gene matches: 9. DNA for the CDR3: TGTGCCAGCAGCCTGCCGGGACTAACCCCCTACGAGCAGTACTTC. As protein: CASSLPGLTPYEQYF.

V usage is TRBV5-1 and J usage is TRBJ2-5; tentative D call: TRBD2 (5 bases). Trimming stripped 7 bases from V and 3 bases from J, with 10 bases between. The CDR3 spans 12 residues. CDR1 SGHRS and CDR2 YFSETQ come from the germline V gene. CDR3 protein: CASGGAEETQYF. CDR3 bases: TGCGCCAGCGGAGGAGCGGAAGAGACCCAGTACTTC. Combining the CDR3 with reference TRBV5-1 and TRBJ2-5 gives the whole variable domain KAGVTQTPRYLIKTRGQQVTLSCSPISGHRSVSWYQQTPGQGLQFLFEYFSETQRNKGNFPGRFSGRQFSNSRSEMNVSTLELGDSALYLCASGGAEETQYFGPGTRLLVL.

CDR3 coding DNA: TGCAGCGTGGGACTAGCGGGGGGTTCCTACTCTGGGGCCAACGTCCTGACTTTC. Translated, it gives CSVGLAGGSYSGANVLTF. The chain links TRBV29-1 to TRBJ2-6; 15 bases align to TRBD2. The ends lost 6 bases at V and 0 bases at J; junction bases unmatched: 6. CDR3 length: 18 residues. Germline loops: CDR1 SQVTM, CDR2 ANQGSEA. Full variable domain (remainder filled in from reference TRBV29-1 and TRBJ2-6): SAVISQKPSRDICQRGTSLTIQCQVDSQVTMMFWYRQQPGQSLTLIATANQGSEATYESGFVIDKFPISRPNLTFSTLTVSNMSPEDSSIYLCSVGLAGGSYSGANVLTFGAGSRLTVL.

V usage is TRBV5-1 and J usage is TRBJ2-3; tentative D call: TRBD1 (5 bases). This CDR3 region has 16 residues. Trimming shortened V by 0 bases and J by 0 bases, and 11 bases separated the two germline ends. CDR1 is SGHRS, CDR2 YFSETQ, per germline. In DNA, the CDR3 is TGCGCCAGCAGCTTGGAGGACACGTCTAGCACAGATACGCAGTATTTT. Translating it yields CASSLEDTSSTDTQYF.